What follows are 21 T cell receptor beta chains derived from one specimen sequenced in a study of T-cell reconstitution after alpha-beta-depleted transplantation in children. It was with unique molecular identifiers that the TCRbeta library was prepared. A single record per CDR3 protein comes from TCRdb applying MiXCR to the PCR reads. Among 450,000 to 600,000 distinct CDR3 sequences listed, less than 35% were seen once. The sample consisted of PBMCs from the stem cell graft donor, taken from the stem cell graft. Every receptor here comes from a human donor who donated a stem cell graft to a child with aplastic anemia.

The chain couples TRBV7-3 to TRBJ1-6, with 7 bases identical to TRBD1. Trimming cost V 5 bases and J 6 bases; bases outside gene matches: 7. The CDR3 is made up of 15 amino acids. Germline-derived CDR1 and CDR2 are SGHTA and FQGTGA. The CDR3 DNA is TGTGCCAGCAGCCAAGAAAACAGGGGTAATTCACCCCTCCACTTT. Translating gives CASSQENRGNSPLHF. Full variable domain (missing parts from reference TRBV7-3 and TRBJ1-6): GAGVSQTPSNKVTEKGKYVELRCDPISGHTALYWYRQSLGQGPEFLIYFQGTGAADDSGLPNDRFFAVRPEGSVSTLKIQRTERGDSAVYLCASSQENRGNSPLHFGNGTRLTVT.

V gene TRBV4-3 combines with J gene TRBJ2-4, with D hard to call. The CDR3 loop spans 16 amino acids. CDR1 is LGHNA and CDR2 is YSLEER in the germline V gene. V was trimmed by 0 bases and J by 1 base, leaving 10 bases between them. The CDR3 sequence: CASSQEWASAKNIQYF. In nucleotides, the CDR3 is TGCGCCAGCAGCCAAGAGTGGGCGTCTGCCAAAAACATTCAGTACTTC.

This clonotype appeared a few times. CDR3 bases: TGTGCCAGCAGTTTACAGGGGCCCACTGAAGCTTTCTTT. This codes for CASSLQGPTEAFF. This sequence joins TRBV12-3 or TRBV12-4 and TRBJ1-1; D is perhaps TRBD1 (6 bases). V lost 2 bases to trimming and J lost 4 bases, with 8 bases between them. This CDR3 contains 13 residues.

This sequence joins TRBV19 and TRBJ2-1; 11 bases line up with TRBD2. The junction had 5 bases not matched to a gene; V was cut back by 1 base and J by 3 bases. The CDR3 covers 17 residues. Germline V gene lookup returns CDR1 LNHDA and CDR2 SQIVND (reference sequence). The CDR3 DNA sequence: TGTGCCAGTAGTATAGGGGCTAGCGGGAGGAACTACAATGAGCAGTTCTTC. Amino acid sequence: CASSIGASGRNYNEQFF. Full variable domain (outside the CDR3, taken from reference TRBV19 and TRBJ2-1): DGGITQSPKYLFRKEGQNVTLSCEQNLNHDAMYWYRQDPGQGLRLIYYSQIVNDFQKGDIAEGYSVSREKKESFPLTVTSAQKNPTAFYLCASSIGASGRNYNEQFFGPGTRLTVL.

The rearrangement joins TRBV7-9 to TRBJ1-2, with 7 bases lining up with TRBD1. The CDR3 covers 13 residues. Looked up from germline, CDR1 is SEHNR and CDR2 is FQNEAQ (reference sequence). V lost 2 bases to trimming and J lost 10 bases; unmatched junction nucleotides: 7. The CDR3 DNA sequence: TGTGCCAGCAGCTTAAAGCAGGGGGACGACTACACCTTC. Translating gives CASSLKQGDDYTF. Filled out from reference TRBV7-9 and TRBJ1-2, the complete variable domain reads DTGVSQNPRHKITKRGQNVTFRCDPISEHNRLYWYRQTLGQGPEFLTYFQNEAQLEKSRLLSDRFSAERPKGSFSTLEIQRTEQGDSAMYLCASSLKQGDDYTFGSGTRLTVV.

The genes are TRBV11-2 and TRBJ2-3; D may be TRBD1 (5 bases). CDR1 is SGHAT and CDR2 is FQNNGV in the germline V gene. The CDR3 sequence is 12 residues long. V lost 5 bases and J 6 bases, leaving 9 bases between the germline ends. CDR3 in DNA: TGTGCCAGCAGCATTCGACAGGATACGCAGTATTTT. Protein: CASSIRQDTQYF.

V and J are TRBV7-9 and TRBJ1-2; 7 nucleotides match TRBD1. Germline V gene sequence: CDR1 SEHNR, CDR2 FQNEAQ (reference sequence). The CDR3 runs to 15 residues. After removal of 5 bases from V and 7 bases from J, the junction contained 13 bases not matched to a gene. The CDR3 is CASSLRTGEKAGYTF. DNA for the CDR3: TGTGCCAGCAGCCTCCGGACAGGAGAGAAGGCTGGCTACACCTTC.

Only a few counts were recorded for this clonotype. This rearrangement joins TRBV4-3 to TRBJ2-1, with 7 bases that match TRBD1. V lost 0 bases, J lost 8 bases, and 7 bases stayed unmatched. The CDR3 is 15 amino acids. Germline CDR1 LGHNA, CDR2 YSLEER. In nucleotides, the CDR3 is TGCGCCAGCAGCCAAGATAGGACAGGTAACGATGAGCAGTTCTTC. Encoded protein: CASSQDRTGNDEQFF.

Only a few counts were recorded for this clonotype. The gene calls are TRBV18 and TRBJ1-2; D unclear. The CDR3 loop spans 15 amino acids. Trimming left V 3 bases short and J 4 bases short, with 15 bases between. Germline-derived CDR1 and CDR2 are KGHSH and LQKENI. This CDR3 reads CASSPTEMRGYGYTF. The CDR3 DNA reads as TGTGCCAGCTCACCCACTGAAATGAGAGGCTATGGCTACACCTTC.

The CDR3 sequence: CASSAINPGLYTDTQYF. The CDR3 region has the DNA TGCGCCAGCAGCGCCATAAATCCGGGACTTTACACAGATACGCAGTATTTT. The chain recombines TRBV5-1 with TRBJ2-3, with TRBD2 as a possible D gene (6 bases). CDR1 and CDR2 (germline): SGHRS, YFSETQ. The length of the CDR3 is 17 residues. The germline V and J ends were trimmed by 4 bases and 2 bases, with 20 bases remaining between them.

This clonotype showed up just a few times. The J gene is TRBJ2-3, the V gene TRBV7-9; D perhaps matches TRBD1 (6 bases). The V end was cut by 3 bases, the J end by 2 bases, with 15 bases between. Germline V lookup: CDR1 SEHNR, CDR2 FQNEAQ (reference sequence). The CDR3 runs to 16 residues. Here the CDR3 reads CASSLTPGDPTDTQYF. For the CDR3, the DNA is TGTGCCAGCAGCTTGACCCCAGGGGACCCCACAGATACGCAGTATTTT.

The CDR3 DNA sequence: TGTGCCTGGAGAGACGGGGGTTTAGCCAAAAACATTCAGTACTTC. Encoded protein: CAWRDGGLAKNIQYF. J is TRBJ2-4 and V is TRBV30; TRBD2 is a possible D gene (6 bases). Germline V gene sequence: CDR1 GTSNPN, CDR2 SVGIG (reference sequence). CDR3 length: 15 amino acids. V lost 3 bases and J 0 bases, leaving 12 bases between the germline ends.

The rearrangement links TRBV30 to TRBJ1-1, with D unresolved. The CDR3 covers 13 residues. V gave up 0 bases and J gave up 1 base, with 6 bases separating them. Germline V CDR1 and CDR2: GTSNPN, SVGIG (reference sequence). CDR3 DNA: TGTGCCTGGAGTGTATGGGCGAACACTGAAGCTTTCTTT. Translating gives CAWSVWANTEAFF.

The chain uses TRBV12-3 or TRBV12-4 and TRBJ1-5, with D possibly being TRBD1 (6 bases). The CDR3 extends over 16 amino acids. Trimming removed 2 bases from V and 4 bases from J, with 15 bases in between. The CDR3 DNA is TGTGCCAGCAGTTTATCGGGTGGACAGATAAATCAGCCCCAGCATTTT. Translation gives CASSLSGGQINQPQHF.

The V gene is TRBV6-9, the J gene TRBJ2-2; D is perhaps TRBD2 (5 bases). The CDR3 contains 17 residues. Per the germline V gene, CDR1 is MNHGY and CDR2 is SVAAGI. The V end was cut by 10 bases, the J end by 2 bases, with 23 bases between. CDR3 nucleotides: TGTGCCACCTTTTATTTGCAAGGATCGGGAAACACCGGGGAGCTGTTTTTT. This translates into CATFYLQGSGNTGELFF.

The rearrangement uses TRBV9 and TRBJ2-3; possibly TRBD2 for D (6 bases). Germline CDR1 SGDLS, CDR2 YYNGEE. This CDR3 spans 14 amino acids. The V and J ends lost 7 bases and 1 base respectively, with 13 bases between them. CDR3 sequence (DNA): TGTGCCAGCGGGTCGGGAGCCGGCACAGATACGCAGTATTTT. This gives the protein CASGSGAGTDTQYF.

This clonotype was observed a few times. The chain carries TRBV5-1 and TRBJ2-7; 12 bases are shared with TRBD2. V lost 2 bases, J lost 0 bases, and 6 bases stayed unmatched. CDR3 length: 17 residues. Germline V CDR1 and CDR2: SGHRS, YFSETQ. CDR3 amino acids: CASSFTSGRLSSYEQYF. CDR3 sequence (DNA): TGCGCCAGCAGCTTTACTAGCGGGAGGCTAAGCTCCTACGAGCAGTACTTC.

This clonotype was observed a handful of times. The genes are TRBV27 and TRBJ2-7; 12 positions match TRBD2. CDR3 length equals 15 residues. The germline V gene encodes CDR1 MNHEY and CDR2 SMNVEV (reference sequence). The junction had 7 bases not matched to a gene; V was cut back by 6 bases and J by 4 bases. In nucleotides, the CDR3 is TGTGCCAGCAGGGCCCTGACTAGCGGGAGTTACGAGCAGTACTTC. Amino acids: CASRALTSGSYEQYF.

The chain employs TRBV12-3 or TRBV12-4 and TRBJ2-1; D tentatively fits TRBD1 or TRBD2 (5 bases each). This CDR3 comprises 14 residues. The V end was cut by 5 bases, the J end by 12 bases, with 20 bases between. The CDR3 is CASSPPSPGRPQFF. The CDR3 nucleotides are TGTGCCAGCAGTCCCCCCTCACCGGGACGCCCGCAGTTCTTC.

A few counts support this clonotype. The chain employs TRBV20-1 and TRBJ2-1; D gene unclear. Germline CDR1 and CDR2: DFQATT and SNEGSKA (reference sequence). The CDR3 runs to 12 residues. The DNA of the CDR3 is TGCGGAACGAGAGGTCTTAACAATGAGCAGTTCTTC. It is translated as CGTRGLNNEQFF.

Only a few counts were recorded for this clonotype. The rearrangement joins TRBV20-1 to TRBJ2-5, with 10 bases fitting TRBD2. The CDR3 is made up of 13 amino acids. Germline V CDR1 and CDR2: DFQATT, SNEGSKA (reference sequence). With V trimmed by 6 bases and J by 2 bases, 3 bases remained unmatched. The CDR3 loop is CSAGLAAQETQYF. Here the CDR3 DNA reads TGCAGTGCCGGACTAGCGGCTCAAGAGACCCAGTACTTC.